This TCR beta chain emerged from a study of T cell changes during pregnancy in multiple sclerosis. The table came from immunoSEQ multiplex PCR; TCRdb's copy has only in-frame clones and leaves some out. In the table there are tens of thousands of clones, around nine tenths of which are singletons. CDR1 and CDR2 (germline): LGHNA, YNFKEQ. CDR3 size: 18 residues. V shed 1 base, J shed 0 bases, and the junction held 5 bases outside the gene matches. This material consisted of CD4+ T cells from peripheral blood mononuclear cells, taken in the second trimester of pregnancy. The rearrangement uses TRBV4-2 and TRBJ2-2; 10 bases line up with TRBD2. This sequence was found in a female donor in good health, enrolled as a control in a pregnancy study. The CDR3: CASSQVSLAGANTGELFF. CDR3 DNA sequence: TGTGCCAGCAGCCAAGTATCGCTAGCGGGAGCGAACACCGGGGAGCTGTTTTTT.